One sample yielded the 14 T cell receptor beta chains listed below, sequenced in a study of shared clonotypes between healthy human individuals. Here immunoSEQ multiplex PCR was the method, and the copy in TCRdb shows in-frame clones only, minus some. The profile covers over a million clones, with roughly 96% appearing a single time and 1% to 1.5% taken by the ten largest. Sequencing was performed on naive CD4+ T cells sorted from blood. Subset here: CD45RA+ positively selected. All receptors derive from a man younger than 40 in good health.

The J gene is TRBJ2-3, the V gene TRBV27; no definite D call. Looked up from germline, CDR1 is MNHEY and CDR2 is SMNVEV (reference sequence). V lost 8 bases and J 4 bases, leaving 10 bases between the germline ends. This CDR3 has 12 amino acids. The CDR3, as DNA: TGTGCCAGCCGCCATTCTTCAGATACGCAGTATTTT. The encoded protein is CASRHSSDTQYF.

The chain uses TRBV6-5 and TRBJ2-5; the D is unclear. The CDR3 length is 15 residues. Trimming shortened V by 3 bases and J by 0 bases, and 11 bases separated the two germline ends. Germline CDR1 MNHEY, CDR2 SVGAGI. The CDR3 is CASSYKANYQETQYF. As DNA, the CDR3 is TGTGCCAGCAGTTATAAGGCAAATTACCAAGAGACCCAGTACTTC.

This chain connects TRBV14 to TRBJ1-5; D gene unclear. CDR1 and CDR2 from the germline V gene are SGHDN and FVKESK. V was cut by 1 base and J by 5 bases, with 12 bases left in between. The CDR3 length is 15 residues. The CDR3 spells CASSQGLRFDQPQHF. CDR3 DNA sequence: TGTGCCAGCAGCCAAGGTTTGAGGTTTGATCAGCCCCAGCATTTT. Drawing the rest from reference TRBV14 and TRBJ1-5, the complete variable domain is EAGVTQFPSHSVIEKGQTVTLRCDPISGHDNLYWYRRVMGKEIKFLLHFVKESKQDESGMPNNRFLAERTGGTYSTLKVQPAELEDSGVYFCASSQGLRFDQPQHFGDGTRLSIL.

J is TRBJ2-3 and V is TRBV9; no clear D gene. V gave up 0 bases and J gave up 4 bases, with 9 bases separating them. This CDR3 has 14 amino acids. Germline lookup yields CDR1 SGDLS and CDR2 YYNGEE. The CDR3 DNA reads as TGTGCCAGCAGCGTAGCTACGGTGTCAGATACGCAGTATTTT. The encoded protein is CASSVATVSDTQYF.

This rearrangement joins TRBV27 to TRBJ1-5; 11 bases align to TRBD1. Trimming at V came to 4 bases and at J to 0 bases, leaving 2 bases not matched to a gene. The CDR3 covers 16 residues. Germline CDR1 MNHEY, CDR2 SMNVEV (reference sequence). The CDR3 loop is CASSSGQGVSNQPQHF. The CDR3 coding sequence is TGTGCCAGCAGTTCGGGACAGGGGGTTAGCAATCAGCCCCAGCATTTT.

V is TRBV6-5 and J is TRBJ2-7; a possible D gene is TRBD1 (6 bases). Germline values: CDR1 MNHEY, CDR2 SVGAGI. CDR3 length equals 15 residues. Trimming pared 0 bases from V and 4 bases from J, leaving 13 bases between. CDR3 sequence: CASSYSSGTGYEQYF. The CDR3 nucleotides are TGTGCCAGCAGTTACTCGTCAGGTACAGGGTACGAGCAGTACTTC.

This rearrangement joins TRBV10-1 to TRBJ2-2; D remains ambiguous. The CDR3 is 16 amino acids. Germline V gene data show CDR1 as WNHNN and CDR2 as SYGVQD (reference sequence). The germline V and J ends were trimmed by 3 bases and 0 bases, with 11 bases remaining between them. The CDR3: CASSEKHGANTGELFF. CDR3 DNA: TGCGCCAGCAGTGAAAAGCACGGCGCGAACACCGGGGAGCTGTTTTTT.

V gene TRBV7-6 combines with J gene TRBJ2-5, with D perhaps given as TRBD1 or TRBD2 (6 bases each). The germline V and J ends were trimmed by 3 bases and 4 bases, with 9 bases remaining between them. The CDR3 spans 13 residues. The germline V gene has CDR1 SGHVS and CDR2 FNYEAQ. DNA for the CDR3: TGTGCCAGCAGCTTCCGGGGGCGAGAGACCCAGTACTTC. It specifies CASSFRGRETQYF.

This chain connects TRBV5-4 to TRBJ2-1; 8 bases align to TRBD2. The V gene end was trimmed by 6 bases and the J gene end by 5 bases; junction bases not matched to a gene: 10. The V gene's germline CDR1 is SGHNT and CDR2 YYREEE (reference sequence). CDR3 length: 15 residues. CDR3 residues: CASTRGERENNEQFF. CDR3 in DNA: TGTGCCAGCACCCGGGGGGAGCGGGAGAACAATGAGCAGTTCTTC.

The chain combines TRBV28 with TRBJ2-7; D perhaps matches TRBD1 (6 bases). Germline CDR1 MDHEN, CDR2 SYDVKM. The ends were cut back, 4 bases at V and 9 bases at J, with 13 bases in the middle. The CDR3 contains 12 residues. The CDR3 nucleotides are TGTGCCAGCAGTTCCGGACAGCCGGGGCAGTACTTC. Translated: CASSSGQPGQYF.

The J gene is TRBJ1-5, the V gene TRBV19; TRBD1 might be the D (5 bases). Per germline, CDR1 LNHDA and CDR2 SQIVND (reference sequence). V was clipped by 0 bases and J by 5 bases, with 20 bases between them. The CDR3 is made up of 18 amino acids. The CDR3 loop is CASSIDYDWDGGDQPQHF. CDR3 in DNA: TGTGCCAGTAGTATAGACTATGACTGGGACGGGGGTGATCAGCCCCAGCATTTT.

This rearrangement joins TRBV6-1 to TRBJ2-1, with D possibly being TRBD1 or TRBD2 (5 bases each). There are 14 residues in the CDR3. V gave up 8 bases and J gave up 5 bases, with 16 bases separating them. Germline V lookup: CDR1 MNHNS, CDR2 SASEGT. The CDR3 DNA reads as TGTGCCAGCTACGACCTACTAGGGGACAATGAGCAGTTCTTC. Residues: CASYDLLGDNEQFF.

The rearrangement links TRBV4-2 to TRBJ2-3, with 12 bases fitting TRBD2. The CDR3 totals 15 residues. Germline assignment: CDR1 LGHNA and CDR2 YNFKEQ. The V gene end was trimmed by 5 bases and the J gene end by 6 bases; junction bases not matched to a gene: 6. The CDR3 spells CASSTLAGGADTQYF. The CDR3 DNA reads as TGTGCCAGCAGCACCCTAGCGGGAGGGGCTGATACGCAGTATTTT.

The chain recombines TRBV2 with TRBJ1-2, with a weak D call TRBD1 (6 bases). Germline V lookup: CDR1 SNHLY, CDR2 FYNNEI. This CDR3 comprises 14 residues. Between the trimmed V and J ends, which lost 6 bases and 4 bases, there was a span of 15 bases. CDR3 nucleotide sequence: TGTGCCAGCAGGGACAGAAGTAGCCCCTATGGCTACACCTTC. Translating it yields CASRDRSSPYGYTF.